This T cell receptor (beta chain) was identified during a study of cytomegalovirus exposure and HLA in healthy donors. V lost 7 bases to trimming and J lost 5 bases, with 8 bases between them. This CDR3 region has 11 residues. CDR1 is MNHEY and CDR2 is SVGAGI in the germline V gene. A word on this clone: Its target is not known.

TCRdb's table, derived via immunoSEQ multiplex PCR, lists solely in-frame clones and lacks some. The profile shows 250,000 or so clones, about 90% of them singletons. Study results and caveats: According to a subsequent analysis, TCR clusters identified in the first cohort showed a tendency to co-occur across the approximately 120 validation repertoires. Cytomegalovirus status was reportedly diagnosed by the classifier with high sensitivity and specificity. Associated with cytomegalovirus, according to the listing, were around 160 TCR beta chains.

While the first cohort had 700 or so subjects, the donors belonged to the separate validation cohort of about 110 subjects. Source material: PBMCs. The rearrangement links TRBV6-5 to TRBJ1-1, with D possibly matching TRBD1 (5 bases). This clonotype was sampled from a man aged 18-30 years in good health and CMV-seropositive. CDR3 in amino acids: CASTEGTEAFF. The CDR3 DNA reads TGTGCCAGCACCGAGGGGACTGAAGCTTTCTTT.